The 20 T cell receptor beta chains listed next were all sequenced from one sample in a study of cytomegalovirus exposure and HLA in healthy donors. PCR amplification relied on 60 Vbeta primers (plus 13 Jbeta primers). This table comes from immunoSEQ multiplex PCR, and its TCRdb copy is limited to in-frame clones, with some not included. The sample has around 70,000 clones; the top ten hold approximately 3.6%. Sequenced: PBMCs. These receptors all come from a female donor in good health and CMV-seropositive.

The chain recombines TRBV28 with TRBJ1-5; the D is unclear. From germline, CDR1 is MDHEN and CDR2 SYDVKM. Trimming took 6 bases from V and 3 from J, leaving 15 bases between them. The CDR3 covers 15 residues. The DNA of the CDR3 is TGTGCCAGCAGACACATCCAGGTAGACAATCAGCCCCAGCATTTT. Translation: CASRHIQVDNQPQHF.

V and J are TRBV19 and TRBJ1-4; 10 bases are a match to TRBD1. The V gene's germline CDR1 is LNHDA and CDR2 SQIVND (reference sequence). V lost 8 bases, J lost 10 bases, and 7 bases stayed unmatched. The length of the CDR3 is 13 residues. The DNA for the CDR3 is TGTGCCAGTGACAGGGGGCGGAGTGGAAAACTGTTTTTT. Encoded protein: CASDRGRSGKLFF.

This chain connects TRBV11-3 to TRBJ2-6; perhaps TRBD2 as D (5 bases). Germline CDR1 is SGHNT and CDR2 is YENEEA. V lost 4 bases and J lost 6, with 13 bases in between. CDR3 length equals 15 residues. In nucleotides, the CDR3 is TGTGCCAGCAGCTCCGGACTTGCAGCGGCCAACGTCCTGACTTTC. It translates to CASSSGLAAANVLTF.

The chain employs TRBV29-1 and TRBJ2-7; the match to TRBD1 covers 7 bases. Trimming took 5 bases from V and 2 from J; bases not matched to a gene: 6. The CDR3 has 13 residues. Looked up from germline, CDR1 is SQVTM and CDR2 is ANQGSEA. The CDR3 DNA reads TGCAGCGTTTCCGGGACAGTAACCTACGAGCAGTACTTC. As protein: CSVSGTVTYEQYF.

This chain connects TRBV2 to TRBJ2-7, with 11 bases identical to TRBD1. CDR3 length: 14 residues. V shed 6 bases, J shed 5 bases, and the junction held 6 bases outside the gene matches. Germline lookup yields CDR1 SNHLY and CDR2 FYNNEI. The DNA of the CDR3 is TGTGCCAGCAGGTGGACAGGGGGCGACCACGAGCAGTACTTC. It codes for CASRWTGGDHEQYF.

The rearrangement uses TRBV19 and TRBJ1-1, with D perhaps TRBD1 (6 bases). Germline V gene sequence: CDR1 LNHDA, CDR2 SQIVND (reference sequence). Between the trimmed V and J ends, which lost 8 bases and 0 bases, there was a span of 10 bases. This CDR3 is built from 13 residues. As DNA, the CDR3 is TGTGCCAGTCGCGACAGGCTGAACACTGAAGCTTTCTTT. Encoded protein: CASRDRLNTEAFF.

The genes are TRBV28 and TRBJ2-7; possibly TRBD1 for D (5 bases). The ends were cut back, 10 bases at V and 5 bases at J, with 15 bases in the middle. Germline V CDR1 and CDR2: MDHEN, SYDVKM. This CDR3 contains 12 residues. Written as DNA, the CDR3 is TGTGCCACCCAGGGCAGGCTCAACGAGCAGTACTTC. It codes for CATQGRLNEQYF.

The chain links TRBV7-9 to TRBJ1-5, with a weak D call TRBD1 (5 bases). Trimming left V 4 bases short and J 0 bases short, with 7 bases between. The CDR3 covers 14 residues. From germline, CDR1 is SEHNR and CDR2 FQNEAQ (reference sequence). The CDR3 loop reads CASSSQGSNQPQHF. As DNA, the CDR3 is TGTGCCAGCAGCTCTCAGGGTAGCAATCAGCCCCAGCATTTT.

The rearrangement joins TRBV19 to TRBJ1-2, with D possibly TRBD1 on 6 matching bases. V lost 5 bases and J 2 bases, leaving 12 bases between the germline ends. Looked up from germline, CDR1 is LNHDA and CDR2 is SQIVND (reference sequence). This CDR3 is 14 amino acids long. The CDR3 DNA reads as TGTGCCAGTAGTCTAGGGGGGACAAACTATGGCTACACCTTC. Amino acids: CASSLGGTNYGYTF. Using reference TRBV19 and TRBJ1-2 for the parts outside the CDR3, the full variable domain is DGGITQSPKYLFRKEGQNVTLSCEQNLNHDAMYWYRQDPGQGLRLIYYSQIVNDFQKGDIAEGYSVSREKKESFPLTVTSAQKNPTAFYLCASSLGGTNYGYTFGSGTRLTVV.

The chain joins TRBV29-1 to TRBJ2-7; TRBD1 is a possible D gene (6 bases). V shed 4 bases and J shed 6 bases, with 16 bases lying between them. The CDR3 totals 13 residues. Germline CDR1 reads SQVTM; CDR2 reads ANQGSEA. The CDR3 protein is CSVVWGRRGEQYF. In nucleotides, the CDR3 is TGCAGCGTTGTCTGGGGGCGGAGAGGCGAGCAGTACTTC.

The J gene is TRBJ1-3, the V gene TRBV29-1, with unresolved D. The germline V and J ends were trimmed by 4 bases and 2 bases, with 6 bases remaining between them. CDR1 and CDR2 (germline): SQVTM, ANQGSEA. The CDR3 runs to 12 residues. The CDR3: CSVGTTGNTIYF. CDR3 coding DNA: TGCAGCGTTGGAACAACTGGAAACACCATATATTTT.

The V call is TRBV9, the J call TRBJ2-6, with TRBD1 identical over 9 bases. The CDR3 is made up of 18 amino acids. J was trimmed by 0 bases and V by 2 bases; bases with no gene match: 6. CDR1 and CDR2 from the germline V gene are SGDLS and YYNGEE. CDR3: CASSVGGTGTSGANVLTF. The CDR3 DNA reads TGTGCCAGCAGCGTGGGAGGGACAGGGACCTCTGGGGCCAACGTCCTGACTTTC.

The chain has TRBV19 and TRBJ2-3; 9 bases align to TRBD2. The V and J ends lost 6 bases and 6 bases, in that order; junction bases with no gene match: 19. The length of the CDR3 is 18 residues. Germline V lookup: CDR1 LNHDA, CDR2 SQIVND (reference sequence). The CDR3 reads CASRYRGLAGRPGDTQYF. As DNA, the CDR3 is TGTGCCAGTAGGTACAGGGGTCTAGCGGGGCGCCCGGGTGATACGCAGTATTTT.

The rearrangement uses TRBV19 and TRBJ2-2; 10 bases fit TRBD1. V shed 5 bases, J shed 3 bases, and the junction held 6 bases outside the gene matches. Germline V gene lookup returns CDR1 LNHDA and CDR2 SQIVND (reference sequence). The CDR3 loop spans 16 amino acids. CDR3 region: CASSPRQGAYTGELFF. The DNA of the CDR3 is TGTGCCAGTAGTCCCAGACAGGGGGCTTACACCGGGGAGCTGTTTTTT.

The genes are TRBV6-5 and TRBJ2-3; a possible D gene is TRBD2 (6 bases). Trimming pared 4 bases from V and 2 bases from J, leaving 16 bases between. CDR1 and CDR2 (germline): MNHEY, SVGAGI. The CDR3 consists of 16 residues. CDR3: CASSSVAEATTDTQYF. The CDR3 DNA follows: TGTGCCAGCAGTTCTGTAGCGGAAGCCACCACAGATACGCAGTATTTT.

The chain has TRBV11-2 and TRBJ2-5; TRBD2 is a possible D gene (7 bases). Per germline, CDR1 SGHAT and CDR2 FQNNGV. The ends were cut back, 0 bases at V and 7 bases at J, with 12 bases in the middle. The CDR3 has 14 amino acids. The CDR3 loop reads CASSLDRGGRTQYF. The CDR3 DNA follows: TGTGCCAGCAGCTTAGACCGCGGGGGCCGGACCCAGTACTTC.

The rearrangement joins TRBV6-1 to TRBJ2-7; no firm D call. Germline V gene data show CDR1 as MNHNS and CDR2 as SASEGT. V gave up 8 bases and J gave up 1 base, with 15 bases separating them. The CDR3 contains 14 residues. The DNA of the CDR3 is TGTGCCAGCGAGATGAACACGGGTTCCTACGAGCAGTACTTC. Residues: CASEMNTGSYEQYF.

V gene TRBV7-3 combines with J gene TRBJ2-5; no clear D gene. The CDR3 consists of 13 residues. The ends were cut back, 5 bases at V and 1 base at J, with 8 bases in the middle. Germline V gives CDR1 SGHTA, CDR2 FQGTGA. The CDR3 DNA reads TGTGCCAGCAGCCCGAGTATCCAAGAGACCCAGTACTTC. Encoded protein: CASSPSIQETQYF.

The genes are TRBV15 and TRBJ2-1; 14 positions match TRBD2. The CDR3 loop spans 14 amino acids. Germline CDR1 is LNHNV and CDR2 is YYDKDF (reference sequence). The V segment lost 5 bases and the J segment 8 bases; nucleotides outside the gene matches: 2. The CDR3 bases are TGTGCCACCAGCCGGACTAGCGGGAGGTATGAGCAGTTCTTC. Encoded protein: CATSRTSGRYEQFF.

CDR3 bases: TGTGCCAGCAGCCAAGGGGAGGTTTCCAACACCATATATTTT. Encoded protein: CASSQGEVSNTIYF. The chain combines TRBV4-2 with TRBJ1-3, with D uncertain. The V gene lost 1 base and the J gene lost 7 bases, with 11 bases spanning the gap. Germline assignment: CDR1 LGHNA and CDR2 YNFKEQ. The CDR3 has 14 amino acids.